This T cell receptor (beta chain) was found in a study of blood T cells in healthy people across ages (dated by TCRdb to 2013 to 2016). With respect to the entire study: In model experiments, template switching captured about one uniquely barcoded TCR beta cDNA molecule for every two T cells. The study measured age-related changes in TCR beta repertoire diversity using deep sequencing normalized with unique cDNA molecular identifiers. The donors were divided into four age groups: young (average approximately 16 years), middle-aged (approximately 42), aged (approximately 62) and long-lived (roughly 82). Donors of different ages were randomly distributed across sequencing lanes to avoid experimental bias. The study analyzed two additional independent replicas of 1 million unique cDNA reads from the same blood draw for two donors, one aged 18 to 30 and one aged 80 or older.

V and J are trimmed by 5 bases and 4 bases, and the gene matches miss 7 bases of the junction. From the cysteine up to the phenylalanine, the CDR3 has a length of 15 residues. The read is trimmed to its CDR3 DNA, 45 bases read in frame from base 1. The germline V gene gives CDR1 as SGHTA and CDR2 as FQGNSA. The 39 donors, aged 6 to 90 years, were systemically healthy Caucasian individuals from Russia. Each donor gave 8 to 10 milliliters of peripheral blood, collected into EDTA-treated Vacutainer tubes. Ficoll-Paque density-gradient centrifugation was used to isolate PBMCs, with at least 6.5 million per sample. Total RNA, at least 5 micrograms per sample, was extracted from PBMCs with Trizol reagent. The percentages of naive CD45RAhigh/CD27high T cells were determined by flow cytometry on a PBMC aliquot from every donor. For this clonotype: Its cognate antigen has yet to be identified. Base qualities were left out, and no much larger clone turns up one base away.

The paper as a whole reports these results and caveats: Observed TCR beta diversity per million T cells fell roughly linearly with age, and a significant reduction was already apparent by age around 39. The CMV infection status of donors was not known, potentially confounding age-related changes in expanded clonotypes. A strong correlation was found between observed TCR beta diversity and the percentage of naive T cells measured by flow cytometry. The long-lived group showed more naive CD4+ T cells, fewer expanded clones and increased TCR diversity than the aged group, suggesting age selection. Total diversity estimates from one million sequenced T cells were considered lower bounds and underestimates. Bulk unsorted PBMC profiling prevented conclusive comparison of naive and antigen-experienced compartments.

Receptor libraries were prepared by 5' RACE. The instrument given in TCRdb is Illumina HiSeq 2500. The second PCR ran for roughly 7 to 11 cycles and used a J-beta primer mix along with a sample-barcoded 5' primer. Each TCR beta cDNA molecule received a unique molecular identifier from a template-switch 5' adaptor carrying 12 random nucleotides. Each sample yielded at least 3 million CDR3-containing paired-end reads. The Mint cDNA synthesis kit, primed by a TRBC-specific oligonucleotide, was used to synthesize first-strand cDNA from all RNA. All cDNA was treated with uracil-DNA glycosylase and then went through a first 18-cycle PCR with the universal primers M1SS and BC2_uni_R. In the authors' own workflow: For normalization, 1 million high-quality reads were randomly selected from each sample, with every read carrying a distinct molecular identifier. Reads with shared molecular identifiers were discarded instead of being binned into consensus sequences. MiTCR, run with a Q25 quality threshold and the strictest error-elimination algorithm, handled CDR3 identification, clonotype clustering and error correction. A nonparametric unseen species model with Euler transformation was used to estimate lower-bound total TCR beta diversity. TCRdb cleaned the public reads at Q25 with fastp, built clones with MiXCR and kept in-frame beta chains. Rows are combined by CDR3 protein, so each entry shows the most common genes and DNA. TCRdb, not the original authors, processed these V and J calls. Here the sample has more than 500,000 distinct CDR3 sequences; roughly a quarter occur a single time. About 18% of the sample lies in the top ten.

The receptor's source is a woman in her 70s in good health. What was sequenced was blood. The V and J segments used are TRBV7-2 and TRBJ2-5; 10 central nucleotides agree with TRBD2. The bases are TGTGCCAGCAGCCTACAGCGGGGGGGAGCAGAGACCCAGTACTTC. Its translation reads: CASSLQRGGAETQYF.